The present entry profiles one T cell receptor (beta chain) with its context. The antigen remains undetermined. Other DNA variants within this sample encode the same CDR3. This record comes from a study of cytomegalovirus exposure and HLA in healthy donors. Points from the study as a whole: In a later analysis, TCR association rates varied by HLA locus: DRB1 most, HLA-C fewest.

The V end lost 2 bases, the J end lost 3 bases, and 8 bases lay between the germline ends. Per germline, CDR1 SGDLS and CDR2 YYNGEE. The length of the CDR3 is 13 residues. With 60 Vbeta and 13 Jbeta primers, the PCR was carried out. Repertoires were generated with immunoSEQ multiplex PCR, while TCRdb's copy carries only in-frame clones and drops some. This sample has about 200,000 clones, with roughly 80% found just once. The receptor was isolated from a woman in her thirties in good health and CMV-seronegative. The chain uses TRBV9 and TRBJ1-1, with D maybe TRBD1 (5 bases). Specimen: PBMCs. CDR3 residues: CASSVGGDTEAFF. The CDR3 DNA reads TGTGCCAGCAGCGTGGGAGGGGACACTGAAGCTTTCTTT.